This is a list of T cell receptor beta chains from one sample in a study of shared clonotypes between healthy human individuals. Only in-frame clones appear in the TCRdb table, and some are missing; sequencing was by immunoSEQ multiplex PCR. The data show about 980,000 clones, 76% seen once. Material: memory CD4+ T cells sorted from blood. The source is a man younger than 30 in good health. CDR3s include the opening cysteine and the closing phenylalanine or tryptophan. The D gene is left open where the match is weak. Size values are once, few and many counts, or a class for expanded clones, and some rows have none.

j_gene	v_gene	abundance	d_gene	CDR3nt	CDR3aa
TRBJ1-5	TRBV30	few	-	TGTGCCTGGAGCGAAGTATCGGGGAAGGCGCCCCAGCATTTT	CAWSEVSGKAPQHF
TRBJ2-7	TRBV5-1	-	-	TGCGCCAGCAGCTTACGAACGGGGACCTACGAGCAGTACTTC	CASSLRTGTYEQYF
TRBJ1-2	TRBV28	few	-	TGTGCCAGCTTACTGGACGTTAGAAATGGCTACACCTTC	CASLLDVRNGYTF
TRBJ1-4	TRBV29-1	many	-	TGCAGCGTTTCCACAGGAACAACTAATGAAAAACTGTTTTTT	CSVSTGTTNEKLFF
TRBJ1-2	TRBV20-1	-	TRBD1	TGCAGTGCTAGTCGGGACAGTGGCTACACCTTC	CSASRDSGYTF
TRBJ1-1	TRBV5-1	many	-	TGCGCCAGCAGCTTGGAGGGTAACACTGAAGCTTTCTTT	CASSLEGNTEAFF
TRBJ1-1	TRBV5-4	-	TRBD1	TGTGCCAGCAGCGCCGACAGGGTAGGAACTGAAGCTTTCTTT	CASSADRVGTEAFF
TRBJ2-7	TRBV19	-	TRBD1	TGTGCCAGTAGTAAGAAACAGGGGGCGAACTACGAGCAGTACTTC	CASSKKQGANYEQYF
TRBJ2-7	TRBV10-1	-	TRBD2	TGCGCCAGCAGTGACTCAACTAGCGGGAGTAGCCAGCAGTACTTC	CASSDSTSGSSQQYF
TRBJ2-2	TRBV7-9	-	-	TGTGCCAGCAGTCCGGGGGCCGGGGAGCTGTTTTTT	CASSPGAGELFF
TRBJ2-2	TRBV9	-	TRBD2	TGTGCCAGCAGCGGAAGCGGGGGACGGGGTCCCGGGGAGCTGTTTTTT	CASSGSGGRGPGELFF
TRBJ1-1	TRBV10-3	-	-	TGTGCCATCAGCCTGGAAGGGGGCACTGAAGCTTTCTTT	CAISLEGGTEAFF
TRBJ2-1	TRBV15	-	-	TGTGCCACCAGCAGAGGGGGGCCGAGCTCCTACAATGAGCAGTTCTTC	CATSRGGPSSYNEQFF
TRBJ2-7	TRBV5-4	-	-	TGTGCCAGCAGCCCTGGGACGTTTTCCTACGAGCAGTACTTC	CASSPGTFSYEQYF
TRBJ2-2	TRBV29-1	-	-	TGCAGCGCCCAGAGGGGTGCAGGGGCCGGGGAGCTGTTTTTT	CSAQRGAGAGELFF
TRBJ2-5	TRBV5-4	-	-	TGTGCCAGCAGCTATGACAGGAGGGAGACCCAGTACTTC	CASSYDRRETQYF
TRBJ2-7	TRBV7-9	many	-	TGTGCCAGCAGCTTACCGATGGGAAGGGACGAGCAGTACTTC	CASSLPMGRDEQYF
TRBJ2-2	TRBV27	-	-	TGTGCCAGCAGTCCCGTTCGCACCGGGGAGCTGTTTTTT	CASSPVRTGELFF
TRBJ2-2	TRBV4-3	-	TRBD2	TGCGCCAGCACCGAGCGGGCTAGCGGGAGCGGGGAGCTGTTTTTT	CASTERASGSGELFF
TRBJ1-5	TRBV4-1	-	-	TGCGCCAGCAGCCAAGAAGATAGCAATCAGCCCCAGCATTTT	CASSQEDSNQPQHF
TRBJ2-2	TRBV5-4	few	-	TGTGCCAGCAGCTTCGGCCTATACACCGGGGAGCTGTTTTTT	CASSFGLYTGELFF
TRBJ2-7	TRBV6-4	-	-	TGTGCCAGCAGTGACGTGGATCTGAGATTTCGGGGGTACGAGCAGTACTTC	CASSDVDLRFRGYEQYF
TRBJ1-4	TRBV18	-	-	TGTGCCAGCTCATCATCACAGCCAGGGGCTAATGAAAAACTGTTTTTT	CASSSSQPGANEKLFF
TRBJ2-3	TRBV29-1	-	TRBD2	TGCAGCGTTGTCTTCGCGGGAGGTGGCACAGATACGCAGTATTTT	CSVVFAGGGTDTQYF
TRBJ1-6	TRBV5-6	-	TRBD1	TGTGCCAGCAGCTTGAGAGGGGGCGAAAATTCACCCCTCCACTTT	CASSLRGGENSPLHF
TRBJ2-1	TRBV4-1	few	-	TGCGCCAGCAGCCAAGTACTAGTCCATGAGCAGTTCTTC	CASSQVLVHEQFF
TRBJ2-3	TRBV6-6	-	-	TGTGCCAGCAGCCCGAGGGGAGGGGGCGCAGATACGCAGTATTTT	CASSPRGGGADTQYF
TRBJ2-2	TRBV7-7	once	-	TGTGCTAGCAGCTCCAATCCCAGGTCCGGGGAGCTGTTTTTT	CASSSNPRSGELFF